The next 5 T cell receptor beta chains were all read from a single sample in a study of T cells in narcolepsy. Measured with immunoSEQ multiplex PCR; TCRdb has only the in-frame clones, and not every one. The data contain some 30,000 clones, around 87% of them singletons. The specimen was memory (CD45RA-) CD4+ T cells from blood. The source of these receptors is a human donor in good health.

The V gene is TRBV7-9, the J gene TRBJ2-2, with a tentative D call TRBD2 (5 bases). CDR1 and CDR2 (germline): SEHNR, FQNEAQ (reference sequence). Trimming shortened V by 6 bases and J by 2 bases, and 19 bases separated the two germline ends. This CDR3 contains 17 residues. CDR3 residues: CASRGSSETANTGELFF. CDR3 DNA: TGTGCCAGCAGGGGGAGTAGCGAGACGGCCAACACCGGGGAGCTGTTTTTT.

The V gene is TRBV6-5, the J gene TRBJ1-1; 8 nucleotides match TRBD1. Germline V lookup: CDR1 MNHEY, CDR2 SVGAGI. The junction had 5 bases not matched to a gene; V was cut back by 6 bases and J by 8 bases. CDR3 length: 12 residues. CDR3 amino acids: CASSDGQGEAFF. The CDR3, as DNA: TGTGCCAGCAGCGACGGACAGGGCGAAGCTTTCTTT.

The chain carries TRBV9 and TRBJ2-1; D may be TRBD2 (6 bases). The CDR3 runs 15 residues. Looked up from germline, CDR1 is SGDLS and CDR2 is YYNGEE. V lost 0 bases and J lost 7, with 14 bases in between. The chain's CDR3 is CASSVGSETRNEQFF. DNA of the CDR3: TGTGCCAGCAGCGTAGGGTCAGAGACTAGGAATGAGCAGTTCTTC. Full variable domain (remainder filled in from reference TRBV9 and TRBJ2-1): DSGVTQTPKHLITATGQRVTLRCSPRSGDLSVYWYQQSLDQGLQFLIQYYNGEERAKGNILERFSAQQFPDLHSELNLSSLELGDSALYFCASSVGSETRNEQFFGPGTRLTVL.

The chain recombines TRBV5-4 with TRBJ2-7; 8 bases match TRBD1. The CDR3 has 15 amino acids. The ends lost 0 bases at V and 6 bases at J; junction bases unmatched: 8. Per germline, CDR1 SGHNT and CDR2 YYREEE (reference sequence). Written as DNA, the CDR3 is TGTGCCAGCAGCTTGGTCACAGGGGGATCCCGCGAGCAGTACTTC. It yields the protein CASSLVTGGSREQYF.

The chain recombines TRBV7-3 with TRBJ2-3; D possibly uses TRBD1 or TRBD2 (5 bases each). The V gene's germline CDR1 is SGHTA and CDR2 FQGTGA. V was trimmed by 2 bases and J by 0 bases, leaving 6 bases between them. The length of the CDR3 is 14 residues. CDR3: CASSLRGSTDTQYF. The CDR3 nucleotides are TGTGCCAGCAGCTTACGGGGCAGCACAGATACGCAGTATTTT.